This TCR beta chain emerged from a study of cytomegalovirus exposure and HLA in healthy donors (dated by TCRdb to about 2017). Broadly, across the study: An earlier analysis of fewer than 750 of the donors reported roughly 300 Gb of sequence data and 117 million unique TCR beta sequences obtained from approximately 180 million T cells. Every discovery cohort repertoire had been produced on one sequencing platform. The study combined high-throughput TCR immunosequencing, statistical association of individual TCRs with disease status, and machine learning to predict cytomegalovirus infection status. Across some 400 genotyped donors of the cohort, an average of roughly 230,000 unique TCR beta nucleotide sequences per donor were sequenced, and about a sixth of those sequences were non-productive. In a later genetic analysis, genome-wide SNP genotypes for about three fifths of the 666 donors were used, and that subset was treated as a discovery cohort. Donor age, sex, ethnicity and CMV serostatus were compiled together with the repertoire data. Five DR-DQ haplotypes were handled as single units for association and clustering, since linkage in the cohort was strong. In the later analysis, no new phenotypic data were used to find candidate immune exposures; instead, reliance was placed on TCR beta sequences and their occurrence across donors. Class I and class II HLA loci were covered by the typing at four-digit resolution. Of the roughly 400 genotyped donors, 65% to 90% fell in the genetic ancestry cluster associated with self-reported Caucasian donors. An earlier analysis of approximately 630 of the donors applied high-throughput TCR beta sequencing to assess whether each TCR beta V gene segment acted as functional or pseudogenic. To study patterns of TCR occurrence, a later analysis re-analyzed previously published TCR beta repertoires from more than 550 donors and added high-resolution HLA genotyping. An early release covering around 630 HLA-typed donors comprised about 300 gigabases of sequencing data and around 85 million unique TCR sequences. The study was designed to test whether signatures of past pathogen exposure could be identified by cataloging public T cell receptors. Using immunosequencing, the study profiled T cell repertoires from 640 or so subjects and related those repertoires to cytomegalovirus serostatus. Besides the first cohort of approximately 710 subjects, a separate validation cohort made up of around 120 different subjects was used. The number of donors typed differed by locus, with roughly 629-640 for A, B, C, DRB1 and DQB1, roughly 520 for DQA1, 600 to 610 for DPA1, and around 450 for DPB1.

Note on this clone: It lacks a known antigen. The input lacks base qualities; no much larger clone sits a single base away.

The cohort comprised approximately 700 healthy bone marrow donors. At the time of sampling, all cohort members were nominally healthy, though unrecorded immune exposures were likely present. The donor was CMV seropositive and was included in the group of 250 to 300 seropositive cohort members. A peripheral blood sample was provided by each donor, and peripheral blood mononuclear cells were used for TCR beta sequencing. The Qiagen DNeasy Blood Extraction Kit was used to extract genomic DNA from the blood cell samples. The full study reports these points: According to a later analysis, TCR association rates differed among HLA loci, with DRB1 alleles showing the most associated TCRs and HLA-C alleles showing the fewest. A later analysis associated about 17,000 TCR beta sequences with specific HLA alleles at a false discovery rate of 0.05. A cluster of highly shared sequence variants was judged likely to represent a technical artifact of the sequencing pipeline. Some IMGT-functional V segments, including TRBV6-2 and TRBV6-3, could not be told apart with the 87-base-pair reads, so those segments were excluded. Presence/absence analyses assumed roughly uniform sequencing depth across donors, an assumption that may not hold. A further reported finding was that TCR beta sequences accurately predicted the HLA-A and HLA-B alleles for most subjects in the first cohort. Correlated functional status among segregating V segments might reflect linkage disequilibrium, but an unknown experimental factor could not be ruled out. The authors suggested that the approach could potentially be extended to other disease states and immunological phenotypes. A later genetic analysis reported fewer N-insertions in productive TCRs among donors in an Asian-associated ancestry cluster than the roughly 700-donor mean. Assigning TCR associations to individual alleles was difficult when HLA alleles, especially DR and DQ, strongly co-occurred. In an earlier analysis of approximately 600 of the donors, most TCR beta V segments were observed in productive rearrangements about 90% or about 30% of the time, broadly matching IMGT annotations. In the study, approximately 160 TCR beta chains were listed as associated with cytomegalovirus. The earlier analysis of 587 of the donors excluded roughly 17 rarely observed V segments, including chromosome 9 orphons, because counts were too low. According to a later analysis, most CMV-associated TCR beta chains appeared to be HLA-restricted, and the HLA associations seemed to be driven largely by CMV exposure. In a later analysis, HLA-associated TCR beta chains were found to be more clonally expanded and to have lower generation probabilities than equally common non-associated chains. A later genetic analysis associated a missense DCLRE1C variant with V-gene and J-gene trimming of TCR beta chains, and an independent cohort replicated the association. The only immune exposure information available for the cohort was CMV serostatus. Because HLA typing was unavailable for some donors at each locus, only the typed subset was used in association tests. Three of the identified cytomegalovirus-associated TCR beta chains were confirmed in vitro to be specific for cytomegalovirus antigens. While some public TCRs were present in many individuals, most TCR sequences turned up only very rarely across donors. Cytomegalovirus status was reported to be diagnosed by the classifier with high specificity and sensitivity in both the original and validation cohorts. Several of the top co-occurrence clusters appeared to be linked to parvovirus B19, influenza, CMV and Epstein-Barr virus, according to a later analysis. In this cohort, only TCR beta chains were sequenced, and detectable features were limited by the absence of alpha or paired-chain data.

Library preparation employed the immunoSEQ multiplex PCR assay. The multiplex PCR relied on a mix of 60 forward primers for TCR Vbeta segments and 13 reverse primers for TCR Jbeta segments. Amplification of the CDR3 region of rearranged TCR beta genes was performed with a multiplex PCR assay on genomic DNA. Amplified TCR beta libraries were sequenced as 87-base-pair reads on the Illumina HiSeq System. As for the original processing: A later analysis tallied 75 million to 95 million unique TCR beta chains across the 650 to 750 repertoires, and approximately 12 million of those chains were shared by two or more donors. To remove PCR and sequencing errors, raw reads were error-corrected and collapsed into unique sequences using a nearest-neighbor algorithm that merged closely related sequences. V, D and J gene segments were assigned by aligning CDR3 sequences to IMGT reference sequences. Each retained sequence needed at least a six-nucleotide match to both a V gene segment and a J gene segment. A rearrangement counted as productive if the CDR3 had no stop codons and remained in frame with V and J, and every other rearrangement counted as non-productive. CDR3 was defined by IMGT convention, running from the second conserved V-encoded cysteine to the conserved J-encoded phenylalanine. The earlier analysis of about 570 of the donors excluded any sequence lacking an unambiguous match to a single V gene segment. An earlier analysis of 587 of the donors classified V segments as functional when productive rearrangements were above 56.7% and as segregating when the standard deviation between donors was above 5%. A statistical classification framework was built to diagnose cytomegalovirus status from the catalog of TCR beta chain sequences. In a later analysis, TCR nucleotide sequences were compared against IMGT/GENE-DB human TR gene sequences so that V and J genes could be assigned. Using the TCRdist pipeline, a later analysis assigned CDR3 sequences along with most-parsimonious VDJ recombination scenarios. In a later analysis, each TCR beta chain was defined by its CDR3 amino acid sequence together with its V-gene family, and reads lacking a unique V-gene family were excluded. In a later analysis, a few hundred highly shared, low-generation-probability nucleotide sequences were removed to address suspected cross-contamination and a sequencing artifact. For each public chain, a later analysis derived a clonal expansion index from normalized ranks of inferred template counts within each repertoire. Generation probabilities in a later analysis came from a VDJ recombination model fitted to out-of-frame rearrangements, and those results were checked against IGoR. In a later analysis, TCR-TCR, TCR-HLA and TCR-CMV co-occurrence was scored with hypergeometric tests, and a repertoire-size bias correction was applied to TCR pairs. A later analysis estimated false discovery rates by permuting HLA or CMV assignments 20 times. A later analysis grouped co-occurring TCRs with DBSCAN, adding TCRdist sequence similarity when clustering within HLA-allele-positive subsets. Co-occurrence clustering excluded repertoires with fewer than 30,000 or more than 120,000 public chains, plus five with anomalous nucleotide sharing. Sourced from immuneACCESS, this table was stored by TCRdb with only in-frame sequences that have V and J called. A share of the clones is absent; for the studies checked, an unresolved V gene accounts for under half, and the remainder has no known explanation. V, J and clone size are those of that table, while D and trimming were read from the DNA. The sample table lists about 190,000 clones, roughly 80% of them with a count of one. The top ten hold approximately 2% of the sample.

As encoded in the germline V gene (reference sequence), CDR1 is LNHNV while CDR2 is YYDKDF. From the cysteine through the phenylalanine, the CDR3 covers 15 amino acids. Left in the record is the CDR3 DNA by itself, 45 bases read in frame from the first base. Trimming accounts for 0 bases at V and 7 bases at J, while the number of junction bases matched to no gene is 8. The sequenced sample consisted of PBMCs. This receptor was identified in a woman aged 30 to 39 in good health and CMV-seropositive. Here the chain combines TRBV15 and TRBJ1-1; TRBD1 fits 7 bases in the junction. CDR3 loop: CATSRDDRVGLEAFF. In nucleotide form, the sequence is TGTGCCACCAGCAGAGATGACAGGGTGGGACTTGAAGCTTTCTTT. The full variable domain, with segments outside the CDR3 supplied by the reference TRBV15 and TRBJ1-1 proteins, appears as DAMVIQNPRYQVTQFGKPVTLSCSQTLNHNVMYWYQQKSSQAPKLLFHYYDKDFNNEADTPDNFQSRRPNTSFCFLDIRSPGLGDTAMYLCATSRDDRVGLEAFFGQGTRLTVV.